The source of this TCR beta chain is a study of blood T cells in healthy people across ages. Then a second PCR, running roughly 7 to 11 cycles, was carried out with a sample-barcoded 5' primer and a J-beta primer mix. In TCRdb, the 5' RACE reads were re-called with MiXCR into one record per CDR3 protein. The table shows about 1.4 million distinct CDR3 sequences, with approximately 63% occurring only once. The source is a man between 18 and 29 years old in good health. The sample taken for sequencing was blood.

In nucleotides, the CDR3 is TGTGCCAGCAGTTACCCAGGACTATTAAAAGAGACCCAGTACTTC. As protein: CASSYPGLLKETQYF. The V call is TRBV6-2 or TRBV6-3, the J call TRBJ2-5; perhaps TRBD2 as D (6 bases). Trimming stripped 2 bases from V and 3 bases from J, with 13 bases between. CDR3 length: 15 amino acids. Germline-derived CDR1 and CDR2 are MNHEY and SVGEGT.